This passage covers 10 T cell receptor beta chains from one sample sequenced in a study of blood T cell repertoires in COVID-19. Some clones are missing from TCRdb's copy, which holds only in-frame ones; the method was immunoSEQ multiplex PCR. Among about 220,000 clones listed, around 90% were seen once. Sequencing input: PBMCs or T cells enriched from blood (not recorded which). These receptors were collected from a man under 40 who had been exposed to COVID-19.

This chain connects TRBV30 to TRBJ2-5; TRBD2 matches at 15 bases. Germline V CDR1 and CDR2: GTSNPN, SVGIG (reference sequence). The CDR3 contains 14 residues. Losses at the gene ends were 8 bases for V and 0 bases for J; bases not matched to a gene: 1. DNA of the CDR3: TGTGCCGGGACTAGCGGGGGGTACCAAGAGACCCAGTACTTC. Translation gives CAGTSGGYQETQYF. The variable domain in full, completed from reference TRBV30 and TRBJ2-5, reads SQTIHQWPATLVQPVGSPLSLECTVEGTSNPNLYWYRQAAGRGLQLLFYSVGIGQISSEVPQNLSASRPQDRQFILSSKKLLLSDSGFYLCAGTSGGYQETQYFGPGTRLLVL.

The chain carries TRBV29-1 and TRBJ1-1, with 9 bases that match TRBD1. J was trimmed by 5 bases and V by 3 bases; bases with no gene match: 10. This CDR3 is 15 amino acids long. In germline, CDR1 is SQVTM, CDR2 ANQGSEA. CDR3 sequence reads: CSVEYRGREGTEAFF. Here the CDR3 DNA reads TGCAGCGTTGAGTACAGGGGGCGCGAGGGTACTGAAGCTTTCTTT.

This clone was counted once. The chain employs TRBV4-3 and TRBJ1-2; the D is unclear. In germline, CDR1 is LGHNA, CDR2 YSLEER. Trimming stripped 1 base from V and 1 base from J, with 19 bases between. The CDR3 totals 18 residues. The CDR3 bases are TGCGCCAGCAGCCAAGTGTTCTCCGCCACCACATTTAACTATGGCTACACCTTC. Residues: CASSQVFSATTFNYGYTF.

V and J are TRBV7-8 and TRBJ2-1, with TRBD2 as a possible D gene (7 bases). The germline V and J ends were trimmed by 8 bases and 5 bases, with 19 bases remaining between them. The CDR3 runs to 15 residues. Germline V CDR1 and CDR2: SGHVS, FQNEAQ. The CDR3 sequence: CASSPLGGVHNEQFF. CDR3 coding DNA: TGTGCCAGCTCACCCCTAGGGGGGGTCCACAATGAGCAGTTCTTC.

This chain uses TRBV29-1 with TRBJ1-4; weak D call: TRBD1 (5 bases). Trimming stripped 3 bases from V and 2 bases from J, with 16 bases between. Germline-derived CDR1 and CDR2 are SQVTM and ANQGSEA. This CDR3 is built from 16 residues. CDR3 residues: CSVDVEGFGTNEKLFF. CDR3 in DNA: TGCAGCGTTGATGTGGAGGGGTTTGGGACTAATGAAAAACTGTTTTTT.

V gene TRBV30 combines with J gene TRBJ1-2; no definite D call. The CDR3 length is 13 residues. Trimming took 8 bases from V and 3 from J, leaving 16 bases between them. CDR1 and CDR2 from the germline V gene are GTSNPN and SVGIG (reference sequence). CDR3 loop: CAHYAPQDYGYTF. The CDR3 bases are TGTGCCCATTATGCTCCGCAGGACTATGGCTACACCTTC.

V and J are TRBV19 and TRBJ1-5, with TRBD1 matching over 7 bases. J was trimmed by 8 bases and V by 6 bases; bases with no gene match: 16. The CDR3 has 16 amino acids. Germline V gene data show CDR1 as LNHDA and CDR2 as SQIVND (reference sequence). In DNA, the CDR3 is TGTGCCAGTAGGGATTCAAGAACAGGGGTCGTGAAGCCCCAGCATTTT. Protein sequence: CASRDSRTGVVKPQHF.

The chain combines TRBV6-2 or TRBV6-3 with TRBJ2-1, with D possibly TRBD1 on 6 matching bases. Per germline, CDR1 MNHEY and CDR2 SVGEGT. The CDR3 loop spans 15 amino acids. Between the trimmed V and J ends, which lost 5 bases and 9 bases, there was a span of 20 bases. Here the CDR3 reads CASSPTRTGLTEQFF. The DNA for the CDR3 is TGTGCCAGCAGTCCCACAAGAACAGGGTTGACTGAGCAGTTCTTC.

CDR3: CASSPWTGTTYEQYF. The CDR3 DNA reads as TGTGCCAGCAGCCCCTGGACAGGGACCACCTACGAGCAGTACTTC. This chain links TRBV9 with TRBJ2-7; 8 bases align to TRBD1. Germline-derived CDR1 and CDR2 are SGDLS and YYNGEE. CDR3 length: 15 residues. The J segment lost 2 bases and the V segment lost 4 bases, leaving 8 bases of the junction unmatched.

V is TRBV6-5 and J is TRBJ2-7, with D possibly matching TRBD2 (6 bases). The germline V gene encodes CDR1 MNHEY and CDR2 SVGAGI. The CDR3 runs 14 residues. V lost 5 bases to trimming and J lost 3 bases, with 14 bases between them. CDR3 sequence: CASSPSGGVYEQYF. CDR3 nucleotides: TGTGCCAGCAGTCCCAGTGGAGGGGTCTACGAGCAGTACTTC.